The 21 T cell receptor beta chains reported below all come from one sample, sequenced in a study of vaccination effects on CD4 cells after COVID-19. No antigens are known for them. Sequencing was performed with immunoSEQ multiplex PCR; in TCRdb, only in-frame clones are kept and a portion is missing. This table holds about 22,000 clones, around 72% found once. Viral peptide pools were used in the ViraFEST assay to expand antigen-specific CD4+ T cells, and sequencing came afterward. CD4+ T cells were isolated after roughly nine days of culture. This sample comprised CD4+ T cells from PBMCs cultured with HCoV-229E spike peptides, obtained before COVID-19 vaccination. The source is a human donor who received a COVID-19 vaccine.

This clone was observed once. The chain joins TRBV4-2 to TRBJ1-1; D call uncertain. This CDR3 has 16 residues. Trimming removed 0 bases from V and 0 bases from J, with 11 bases in between. Germline V gives CDR1 LGHNA, CDR2 YNFKEQ. The CDR3 spells CASSQDGQAVNTEAFF. The CDR3 nucleotides are TGTGCCAGCAGCCAAGACGGGCAGGCGGTGAACACTGAAGCTTTCTTT.

CDR3: CASSRRTGVRVQPQHF. CDR3 bases: TGTGCCAGCAGCCGAAGGACAGGGGTCCGGGTTCAGCCCCAGCATTTT. The chain is built from TRBV28 and TRBJ1-5, with TRBD1 identical over 9 bases. V shed 6 bases and J 6 bases; nucleotides not matched to a gene: 12. Germline V gene lookup returns CDR1 MDHEN and CDR2 SYDVKM. The CDR3 contains 16 residues.

A remark on this clone: The same CDR3 also results from other DNA sequences found in this sample. This chain joins TRBV6-4 and TRBJ1-1; D gene uncertain. CDR1 MRHNA and CDR2 SNTAGT come from the germline V gene. The V end lost 6 bases, the J end lost 1 base, and 9 bases lay between the germline ends. The CDR3 covers 13 residues. The CDR3 loop reads CASSRTGNTEAFF. The CDR3 coding sequence is TGTGCCAGCAGCCGGACGGGGAACACTGAAGCTTTCTTT.

The chain couples TRBV18 to TRBJ2-3; D remains unclear. Deletions cut 2 bases from V and 6 bases from J, with 12 bases between. This CDR3 is 14 amino acids long. From germline, CDR1 is KGHSH and CDR2 LQKENI. CDR3 sequence: CASSPGPSWDTQYF. Here the CDR3 DNA reads TGTGCCAGCTCACCAGGCCCCTCTTGGGATACGCAGTATTTT.

The chain joins TRBV18 to TRBJ1-6; 9 nucleotides match TRBD1. This CDR3 has 16 residues. The J segment lost 7 bases and the V segment lost 3 bases, leaving 7 bases of the junction unmatched. Germline CDR1 reads KGHSH; CDR2 reads LQKENI. CDR3 sequence (DNA): TGTGCCAGCTCACCGGGAGACAGGGGGGGCAATTCACCCCTCCACTTT. Translation: CASSPGDRGGNSPLHF.

A single count supports this clone. The gene calls are TRBV4-1 and TRBJ2-7; weak D call: TRBD2 (5 bases). V was shortened by 0 bases and J by 0 bases, with 12 bases between the two germline ends. The CDR3 has 16 residues. Germline V gene lookup returns CDR1 MGHRA and CDR2 YSYEKL. The CDR3 spells CASSQDNSAFSYEQYF. In DNA form, the CDR3 reads TGCGCCAGCAGCCAAGATAATAGCGCCTTCTCCTACGAGCAGTACTTC.

The rearrangement joins TRBV19 to TRBJ1-1, with D possibly being TRBD1 (6 bases). CDR1 is LNHDA and CDR2 is SQIVND in the germline V gene (reference sequence). CDR3 size: 15 residues. V was trimmed by 6 bases and J by 6 bases, leaving 20 bases between them. CDR3 sequence (DNA): TGTGCCAGTAGCGCCAGGGGCAGTGCAGACGCTGAAGCTTTCTTT. It translates to CASSARGSADAEAFF.

The chain carries TRBV6-4 and TRBJ2-1; the match to TRBD2 covers 8 bases. This CDR3 spans 14 amino acids. The trim removed 4 bases at V and 6 bases at J, leaving 5 bases unmatched. The germline V gene encodes CDR1 MRHNA and CDR2 SNTAGT. The CDR3 is CASSAAGEGNEQFF. CDR3 coding DNA: TGTGCCAGCAGTGCAGCGGGAGAGGGCAATGAGCAGTTCTTC.

The chain uses TRBV5-6 and TRBJ2-3; D is uncertain. Trimming shortened V by 3 bases and J by 0 bases, and 17 bases separated the two germline ends. This CDR3 has 17 amino acids. Germline-derived CDR1 and CDR2 are SGHDT and YYEEEE. For the CDR3, the DNA is TGTGCCAGCAGCTCACCCCCTCCGGGCATGAGCACAGATACGCAGTATTTT. This encodes CASSSPPPGMSTDTQYF.

The J gene is TRBJ2-7, the V gene TRBV4-1; TRBD2 matches 10 bases. The CDR3 length is 19 residues. Germline lookup yields CDR1 MGHRA and CDR2 YSYEKL. The V and J ends lost 1 base and 0 bases, in that order; junction bases with no gene match: 12. Written as DNA, the CDR3 is TGCGCCAGCAGCCAAGGGGAATGGCTAGCGGGGGCCCTCTCCTACGAGCAGTACTTC. Encoded protein: CASSQGEWLAGALSYEQYF.

Here the CDR3 reads CASSPRTSSYGYTF. The DNA of the CDR3 is TGTGCCAGCAGCCCCCGGACATCTTCCTATGGCTACACCTTC. The genes are TRBV3-1 (or the pseudogene TRBV3-2) and TRBJ1-2, with a tentative D call TRBD1 (5 bases). The CDR3 is 14 residues long. The V gene's germline CDR1 is LGHDT and CDR2 YNNKEL (reference sequence). V was pared by 4 bases and J by 4 bases, with 13 bases between.

This clone has a single count. V gene TRBV20-1 combines with J gene TRBJ2-3; 8 bases are shared with TRBD1. CDR1 DFQATT and CDR2 SNEGSKA come from the germline V gene (reference sequence). The junction had 3 bases not matched to a gene; V was cut back by 3 bases and J by 4 bases. The CDR3 sequence is 13 residues long. CDR3 sequence (DNA): TGCAGTGCTAGTGACAGGGGTCCAGATACGCAGTATTTT. This sequence encodes CSASDRGPDTQYF.

The J gene is TRBJ1-6, the V gene TRBV3-1 (or the pseudogene TRBV3-2); unclear D gene. There are 12 residues in the CDR3. CDR1 and CDR2 from the germline V gene are LGHDT and YNNKEL (reference sequence). Trimming shortened V by 4 bases and J by 7 bases, and 5 bases separated the two germline ends. The CDR3 spells CASSRENSPLHF. DNA for the CDR3: TGTGCCAGCAGCCGGGAGAATTCACCCCTCCACTTT.

Only one count was recorded for this clone. This chain joins TRBV6-5 and TRBJ2-2; D is unclear. Trimming took 2 bases from V and 0 from J, leaving 10 bases between them. CDR1 and CDR2 (germline): MNHEY, SVGAGI. The CDR3 has 16 residues. As DNA, the CDR3 is TGTGCCAGCAGTTACGGCCTACCCCCGAACACCGGGGAGCTGTTTTTT. Its protein product is CASSYGLPPNTGELFF.

The chain uses TRBV19 and TRBJ2-5; weak D call: TRBD2 (6 bases). This CDR3 is 15 amino acids long. The germline CDR1 and CDR2 sequences are LNHDA and SQIVND (reference sequence). Trimming took 1 base from V and 2 from J, leaving 11 bases between them. The CDR3 region has the DNA TGTGCCAGTAGTATAGGTTGGGCGGGACAAGAGACCCAGTACTTC. It encodes CASSIGWAGQETQYF.

The J gene is TRBJ1-4, the V gene TRBV10-3; tentative D call: TRBD1 (6 bases). The V gene's germline CDR1 is ENHRY and CDR2 SYGVKD. The CDR3 covers 15 residues. V shed 0 bases and J shed 5 bases, with 10 bases lying between them. CDR3 residues: CAISESSRGNEKLFF. CDR3 in DNA: TGTGCCATCAGTGAGTCGTCCAGGGGAAATGAAAAACTGTTTTTT.

V is TRBV12-3 or TRBV12-4 and J is TRBJ1-5; D remains ambiguous. CDR3 length equals 13 residues. Trimming cost V 5 bases and J 6 bases, with 11 bases left between them. CDR3 in amino acids: CASSQQSGQPQHF. The CDR3 DNA reads TGTGCCAGCAGTCAGCAATCGGGTCAGCCCCAGCATTTT.

CDR3 in amino acids: CASSRQGNYGYTF. In DNA, the CDR3 is TGTGCCAGCAGCAGACAGGGAAACTATGGCTACACCTTC. J is TRBJ1-2 and V is TRBV7-2; 7 bases align to TRBD1. The CDR3 totals 13 residues. V dropped 5 bases and J dropped 2; count of bases not matched to a gene: 2. Germline V gives CDR1 SGHTA, CDR2 FQGNSA.

There are a few counts of this clone. The gene calls are TRBV12-3 or TRBV12-4 and TRBJ1-2; D remains unclear. The CDR3 length is 11 residues. The V gene lost 3 bases and the J gene lost 7 bases, with 6 bases spanning the gap. The CDR3 loop is CASSLGGGYTF. Written as DNA, the CDR3 is TGTGCCAGCAGTTTGGGCGGTGGCTACACCTTC.

The gene calls are TRBV12-5 and TRBJ2-7; D possibly corresponds to TRBD2 (5 bases). Between the trimmed V and J ends, which lost 8 bases and 3 bases, there was a span of 14 bases. Germline lookup yields CDR1 LGHNT and CDR2 FRNRAP. This CDR3 comprises 13 residues. CDR3 in DNA: TGTGCTAGTCAACCGGACTCCGTCTACGAGCAGTACTTC. Its translation is CASQPDSVYEQYF.

The chain recombines TRBV11-3 with TRBJ2-5; 7 positions agree with TRBD2. Trimming at V came to 5 bases and at J to 2 bases, leaving 8 bases not matched to a gene. The germline CDR1 and CDR2 sequences are SGHNT and YENEEA. The CDR3 loop spans 15 amino acids. The CDR3 protein is CASSLSSGGQETQYF. The DNA for the CDR3 is TGTGCCAGCAGCCTCTCTAGCGGAGGACAAGAGACCCAGTACTTC.